This T cell receptor (beta chain) comes out of a study of T cell clonality in common variable immunodeficiency. This clone was observed many times. Its cognate antigen is unknown. Findings and caveats of the study: Common variable immunodeficiency TCR beta sequences reportedly had fewer deletions and N-nucleotide insertions.

TCRdb's copy holds only in-frame clones and misses some; the assay was immunoSEQ multiplex PCR. The record shows some 50,000 clones for this sample, with no singletons present. The source of this sequence is a person aged 18 to 70 in good health. The sequencing input was peripheral blood mononuclear cells.

Here the CDR3 reads CSVEDRETDTQYF. CDR3 bases read: TGCAGCGTTGAGGACAGGGAGACAGATACG. This chain connects TRBV29-1 to TRBJ2-3, with 8 bases fitting TRBD1. The observed sequence ends 3 residues before the CDR3 terminus, with the missing tail filled in from the germline J gene. Per the germline V gene, CDR1 is SQVTM and CDR2 is ANQGSEA. The CDR3 is 13 amino acids. The V and J ends lost 3 bases and 3 bases, in that order; junction bases with no gene match: 2.